The rows below give T cell receptor beta chains drawn from one sample of a study of blood T cell repertoires in COVID-19. The assay was immunoSEQ multiplex PCR, and TCRdb's table has in-frame clones only and misses some. This sample has about 250,000 clones, with 87% found just once. The sequencing input was peripheral blood. Receptors originate from a man in his late teens or twenties with active or convalescent COVID-19. CDR3s include the opening cysteine and the closing phenylalanine or tryptophan. D genes are given only for firm matches. The size entry is marked missing in some rows and otherwise reads once, few, many or a size class.

cdr3_length | clone_size | j_call | v_call | d_call | cdr3_nt | cdr3_aa
15 | NA | TRBJ1-1 | TRBV4-1 | TRBD1 | TGCGCCAGCAGCCAAGAGGGACAGGGGAACACTGAAGCTTTCTTT | CASSQEGQGNTEAFF
19 | NA | TRBJ2-1 | TRBV7-6 | TRBD2 | TGTGCCAGCAGCTTAGAATCGGTTTTAGCGGGGGAAGCCTACAATGAGCAGTTCTTC | CASSLESVLAGEAYNEQFF
16 | NA | TRBJ1-1 | TRBV5-1 | TRBD1 | TGCGCCAGCAGCCCGGGACAGGGCCAAATGAACACTGAAGCTTTCTTT | CASSPGQGQMNTEAFF
12 | NA | TRBJ1-2 | TRBV7-2 | NA | TGTGCCAGCAGCTCCGACGCAGGGGGCTACACCTTC | CASSSDAGGYTF
13 | NA | TRBJ1-2 | TRBV7-2 | NA | TGTGCCAGCAGCTTGGTCCAGGATTACGGCTACACCTTC | CASSLVQDYGYTF
15 | NA | TRBJ1-2 | TRBV3-1/TRBV3-2 | TRBD1 | TGTGCCAGCAGCCAAGGAGGGGGCGCATGGTATGGCTACACCTTC | CASSQGGGAWYGYTF
15 | few | TRBJ2-2 | TRBV6-2/TRBV6-3 | NA | TGTGCCAGCACCCCGGGGCTTTCGAACACCGGGGAGCTGTTTTTT | CASTPGLSNTGELFF
15 | NA | TRBJ1-2 | TRBV7-2 | NA | TGTGCCAGCACCCCCTTCACCGGGACAAACTATGGCTACACCTTC | CASTPFTGTNYGYTF
15 | NA | TRBJ1-1 | TRBV7-3 | NA | TGTGCCAGCAGCCCCCGAAGGGGGTTGAACACTGAAGCTTTCTTT | CASSPRRGLNTEAFF
14 | NA | TRBJ1-6 | TRBV5-1 | NA | TGCGCCAGCTCGGGGGGCAGGGATGATTCACCCCTCCACTTT | CASSGGRDDSPLHF
15 | NA | TRBJ2-7 | TRBV7-3 | NA | TGTGCCAGCAGCTCGTCCGGACACCCGTCCTACGAGCAGTACTTC | CASSSSGHPSYEQYF
18 | NA | TRBJ2-1 | TRBV14 | TRBD2 | TGTGCCAGCAGCCAAGATTGGTTAGCGGGAGGGATCTACAATGAGCAGTTCTTC | CASSQDWLAGGIYNEQFF
13 | NA | TRBJ1-2 | TRBV5-6 | NA | TGTGCCAGCAGCTTGGGAACAGTTTATGGCTACACCTTC | CASSLGTVYGYTF
14 | NA | TRBJ2-7 | TRBV28 | TRBD2 | TGTGCCAGCATCCCACTGGCTAGCGGTCACGAGCAGTACTTC | CASIPLASGHEQYF
13 | NA | TRBJ1-2 | TRBV6-2/TRBV6-3 | NA | TGTGCCAGCAGTTATGGACAGATGAATGGCTACACCTTC | CASSYGQMNGYTF
14 | many | TRBJ1-3 | TRBV7-2 | NA | TGTGCCAGCAGCTTAGGCCAGTCTGGAAACACCATATATTTT | CASSLGQSGNTIYF
13 | NA | TRBJ2-7 | TRBV6-5 | TRBD2 | TGTGCCATTGCCGTGGGGGGGGTCTACGAGCAGTACTTC | CAIAVGGVYEQYF
15 | NA | TRBJ1-2 | TRBV4-3 | TRBD1 | TGCGCCAGCAGCCAAGGGACAGGGGTTGACTATGGCTACACCTTC | CASSQGTGVDYGYTF
16 | NA | TRBJ2-3 | TRBV21-1 | NA | TGTGCCAGCGTGAAGGGACTAGCGGGATCCACAGATACGCAGTATTTT | CASVKGLAGSTDTQYF
13 | NA | TRBJ1-5 | TRBV7-2 | NA | TGTGCCAGCAGCTCCCGGGGGTTTCAGCCCCAGCATTTT | CASSSRGFQPQHF
16 | NA | TRBJ2-1 | TRBV7-9 | TRBD1 | TGTGCCAGCAGCAGAGAAAGGTCCAGGGGGCGGGATGAGCAGTTCTTC | CASSRERSRGRDEQFF
14 | NA | TRBJ1-1 | TRBV6-5 | TRBD1 | TGTGCCAGCACGCACAGGGGAGTGAACACTGAAGCTTTCTTT | CASTHRGVNTEAFF
15 | NA | TRBJ2-5 | TRBV18 | TRBD2 | TGTGCCAGCTCACCACGACTAGCGGGGGGGGAGACCCAGTACTTC | CASSPRLAGGETQYF
17 | NA | TRBJ1-6 | TRBV28 | TRBD1 | TGTGCCAGCAGACCCCCGCCGGGACAGGGGGACGGTTCACCCCTCCACTTT | CASRPPPGQGDGSPLHF
12 | few | TRBJ1-2 | TRBV12-3/TRBV12-4 | NA | TGTGCCAGCAGTCCACAGGGAAATGGCTACACCTTC | CASSPQGNGYTF
15 | NA | TRBJ1-2 | TRBV27 | TRBD1 | TGTGCCAGCAGCAAGGGACAGGGGAGATTCTATGGCTACACCTTC | CASSKGQGRFYGYTF
17 | NA | TRBJ2-5 | TRBV4-3 | TRBD2 | TGCGCCAGCAGCCCGGAGAGGGGACTAGCGGGAGGGGAGACCCAGTACTTC | CASSPERGLAGGETQYF
13 | NA | TRBJ1-6 | TRBV7-2 | NA | TGTGCCAGCAGCTTAGGGAGGGATTCACCCCTCCACTTT | CASSLGRDSPLHF
15 | NA | TRBJ1-2 | TRBV11-2 | TRBD1 | TGTGCCAGCAGCCGAGGACAGGAGAAAAACTATGGCTACACCTTC | CASSRGQEKNYGYTF
14 | NA | TRBJ2-5 | TRBV18 | NA | TGTGCCAGCTCACCAGGTCGGGGCCAAGAGACCCAGTACTTC | CASSPGRGQETQYF
14 | NA | TRBJ1-2 | TRBV10-3 | TRBD1 | TGTGCCATCAGGGGTGACAGGGAGAGAAATGGCTACACCTTC | CAIRGDRERNGYTF
15 | NA | TRBJ1-2 | TRBV10-3 | NA | TGTGCCATCAGTGAGAGAAGGCAGGGGATGGATGGCTACACCTTC | CAISERRQGMDGYTF
15 | NA | TRBJ1-6 | TRBV2 | TRBD1 | TGTGCCAGCAGCGAACGGGACAGCCTTAATTCACCCCTCCACTTT | CASSERDSLNSPLHF
13 | NA | TRBJ1-1 | TRBV30 | NA | TGTGCCGGATCCACAGGGTCTAACACTGAAGCTTTCTTT | CAGSTGSNTEAFF
17 | NA | TRBJ1-2 | TRBV5-1 | TRBD1 | TGCGCCAGCAGCTTCCGGGACAGTAAAGAAATTAACTATGGCTACACCTTC | CASSFRDSKEINYGYTF
15 | few | TRBJ1-1 | TRBV15 | NA | TGTGCCACCAGCAGAGATTCTTGGCGGGACACTGAAGCTTTCTTT | CATSRDSWRDTEAFF
16 | NA | TRBJ2-3 | TRBV3-1/TRBV3-2 | TRBD2 | TGTGCCAGCAGCCTAGTGAGCGGGGGGCCCACAGATACGCAGTATTTT | CASSLVSGGPTDTQYF
13 | NA | TRBJ1-5 | TRBV30 | NA | TGTGCCTGGAGTGTACTTGGCAATCAGCCCCAGCATTTT | CAWSVLGNQPQHF
17 | NA | TRBJ1-2 | TRBV2 | NA | TGTGCCAGCAGTGAAGCGCTTGGGAGACGGAGCGTATATGGCTACACCTTC | CASSEALGRRSVYGYTF
18 | NA | TRBJ2-3 | TRBV15 | TRBD2 | TGTGCCACCAGCAGACTAATGACTAGCGGGAGTCTCACAGATACGCAGTATTTT | CATSRLMTSGSLTDTQYF
14 | NA | TRBJ2-1 | TRBV5-4 | TRBD2 | TGTGCCAGCAGACTAGCGGGTTCCTACAATGAGCAGTTCTTC | CASRLAGSYNEQFF
15 | NA | TRBJ1-2 | TRBV13 | TRBD1 | TGTGCCAGCAGCTTCACGGACAGGGAGGTCTATGGCTACACCTTC | CASSFTDREVYGYTF
14 | once | TRBJ2-7 | TRBV2 | TRBD1 | TGTGCCAGCAGTGAAGAGGGGGCCGGCTACGAGCAGTACTTC | CASSEEGAGYEQYF
13 | NA | TRBJ1-1 | TRBV6-5 | NA | TGTGCCAGCAGAATAACAGAGAACACTGAAGCTTTCTTT | CASRITENTEAFF
15 | NA | TRBJ2-6 | TRBV9 | NA | TGTGCCAGCAGCTCCAAGGGGTCTGGGGCCAACGTCCTGACTTTC | CASSSKGSGANVLTF
13 | NA | TRBJ1-1 | TRBV7-9 | NA | TGTGCCAGCAGCTTATTGCAGGGCAAAGAAGCTTTCTTT | CASSLLQGKEAFF
15 | NA | TRBJ2-3 | TRBV11-2 | NA | TGTGCCAGCAGCTTACAGCGGGCCAGCACAGATACGCAGTATTTT | CASSLQRASTDTQYF
15 | NA | TRBJ1-4 | TRBV27 | NA | TGTGCCAGCAGTCCCACAGCTGCAACTAATGAAAAACTGTTTTTT | CASSPTAATNEKLFF
15 | once | TRBJ1-2 | TRBV2 | NA | TGTGCCAGCAGTCGTGGACTGTGGGGTAACTATGGCTACACCTTC | CASSRGLWGNYGYTF
13 | few | TRBJ1-2 | TRBV23-1 | NA | TGCGCCAGCAGTCCGAAGGGGAACTATGGCTACACCTTC | CASSPKGNYGYTF
16 | NA | TRBJ1-5 | TRBV5-1 | NA | TGCGCCAGCAGCTTGTGCTACAGGGACCCCCATCAGCCCCAGCATTTT | CASSLCYRDPHQPQHF
13 | few | TRBJ2-7 | TRBV5-6 | NA | TGTGCCAGCAGCTTTTTTACGGGGTACGAGCAGTACTTC | CASSFFTGYEQYF